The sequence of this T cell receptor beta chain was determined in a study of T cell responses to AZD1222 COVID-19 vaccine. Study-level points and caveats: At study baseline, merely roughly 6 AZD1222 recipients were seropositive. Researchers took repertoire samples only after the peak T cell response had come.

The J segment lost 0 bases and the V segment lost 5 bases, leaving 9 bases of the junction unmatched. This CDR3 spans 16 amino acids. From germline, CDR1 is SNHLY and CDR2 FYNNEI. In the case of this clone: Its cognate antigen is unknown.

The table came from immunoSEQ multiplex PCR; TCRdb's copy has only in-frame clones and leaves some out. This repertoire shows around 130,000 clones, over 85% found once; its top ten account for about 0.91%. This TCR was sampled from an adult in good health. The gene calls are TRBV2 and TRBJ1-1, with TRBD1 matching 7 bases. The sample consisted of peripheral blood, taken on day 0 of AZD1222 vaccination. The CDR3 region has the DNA TGTGCCAGCAGTTCCGAGGGGGCAGCCCTGAACACTGAAGCTTTCTTT. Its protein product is CASSSEGAALNTEAFF.